This T cell receptor (beta chain) was recorded in a study of CD8+ T cells in alopecia areata. In the study overall: Female approximately 6-11-week-old C3H/HeJ recipients received skin from approximately 6-13-month-old C3H/HeJ graft donors with spontaneous alopecia. Study findings and constraints: Normal skin's resident alphabeta T cells are also sequenced in scalp samples. Compared with normal scalp, lesional scalp had higher clonality and more expanded CD8+ clones.

Investigators isolated RNA and reverse transcribed it into cDNA to act as the sequencing template. The assay was immunoSEQ multiplex PCR, and TCRdb's table has in-frame clones only and misses some. Observed in the sample are under 3,500 clones, none of them singletons. The V segment lost 4 bases and the J segment 0 bases; nucleotides outside the gene matches: 8. There are 17 residues in the CDR3. Germline V gene data show CDR1 as NNHDY and CDR2 as SYVADS. This clone was counted at least ten times. Its target is unknown. The genes and germline here are from mouse. The sequenced fragment ends 4 residues before the CDR3 boundary, so the rest is inferred from the germline J gene.

The chain couples TRBV13-3 to TRBJ2-3; 10 nucleotides align to TRBD2. This clonotype was sampled from a C3H/HeJ mouse with alopecia areata. Mouse strain MHC haplotype: H2-k. The specimen was lesional skin. Partial CDR3 DNA: TGTGCCAGCAGTCTTATGGACTGGGGGAATAGTGCAGAA. Its protein product is CASSLMDWGNSAE. The complete CDR3 sequence is CASSLMDWGNSAETLYF.